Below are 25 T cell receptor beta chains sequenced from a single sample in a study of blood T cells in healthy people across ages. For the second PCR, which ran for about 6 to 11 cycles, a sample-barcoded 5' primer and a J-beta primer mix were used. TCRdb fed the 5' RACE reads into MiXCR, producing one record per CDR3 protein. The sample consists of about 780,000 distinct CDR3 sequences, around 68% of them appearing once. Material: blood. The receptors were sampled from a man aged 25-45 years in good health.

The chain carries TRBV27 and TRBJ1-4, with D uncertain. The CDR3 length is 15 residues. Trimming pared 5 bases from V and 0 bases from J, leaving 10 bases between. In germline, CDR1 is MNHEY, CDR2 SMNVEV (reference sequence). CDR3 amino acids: CASSKNSATNEKLFF. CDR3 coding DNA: TGTGCCAGCAGTAAAAACTCGGCAACTAATGAAAAACTGTTTTTT.

This CDR3 is CASSPSYPGRLAKNIQYF. DNA for the CDR3: TGTGCCAGCAGCCCCAGTTACCCGGGGAGGTTAGCCAAAAACATTCAGTACTTC. The chain recombines TRBV9 with TRBJ2-4, with D maybe TRBD2 (6 bases). The ends were cut back, 4 bases at V and 0 bases at J, with 20 bases in the middle. CDR1 SGDLS and CDR2 YYNGEE come from the germline V gene. There are 18 residues in the CDR3.

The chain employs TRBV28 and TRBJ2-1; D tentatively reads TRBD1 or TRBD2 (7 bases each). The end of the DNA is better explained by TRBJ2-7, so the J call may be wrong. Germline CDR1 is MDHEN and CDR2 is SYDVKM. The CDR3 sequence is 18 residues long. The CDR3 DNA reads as TGTGCCAGCAGTAGCGGTGGGGGGGGGACAGCTACCTACAATGAGCAGTACTTC. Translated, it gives CASSSGGGGTATYNEQYF.

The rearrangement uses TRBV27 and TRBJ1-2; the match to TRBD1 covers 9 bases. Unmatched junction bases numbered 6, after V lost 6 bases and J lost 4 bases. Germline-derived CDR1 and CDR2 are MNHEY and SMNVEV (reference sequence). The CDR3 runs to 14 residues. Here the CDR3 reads CASRSTGGTYGYTF. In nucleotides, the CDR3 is TGTGCCAGCAGATCCACAGGGGGCACCTATGGCTACACCTTC.

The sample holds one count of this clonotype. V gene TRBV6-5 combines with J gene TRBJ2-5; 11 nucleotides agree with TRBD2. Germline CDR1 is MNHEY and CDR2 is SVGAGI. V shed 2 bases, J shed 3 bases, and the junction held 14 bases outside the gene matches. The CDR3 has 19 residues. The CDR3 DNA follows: TGTGCCAGCAGTTACATTCGGCTAGCGGGGGGCAGATCGAAAGAGACCCAGTACTTC. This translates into CASSYIRLAGGRSKETQYF.

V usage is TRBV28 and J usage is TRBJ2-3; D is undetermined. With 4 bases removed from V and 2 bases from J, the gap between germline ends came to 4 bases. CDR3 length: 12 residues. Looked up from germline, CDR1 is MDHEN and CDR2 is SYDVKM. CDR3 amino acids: CASSYATDTQYF. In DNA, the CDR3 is TGTGCCAGCAGTTATGCCACAGATACGCAGTATTTT.

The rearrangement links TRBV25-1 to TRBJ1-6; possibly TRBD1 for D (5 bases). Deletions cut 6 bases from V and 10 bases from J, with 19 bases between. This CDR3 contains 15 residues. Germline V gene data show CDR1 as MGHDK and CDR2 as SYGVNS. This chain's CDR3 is CASSPRLGDRSPLHF. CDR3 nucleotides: TGTGCCAGCAGCCCGAGGCTAGGGGATAGGTCACCCCTCCACTTT.

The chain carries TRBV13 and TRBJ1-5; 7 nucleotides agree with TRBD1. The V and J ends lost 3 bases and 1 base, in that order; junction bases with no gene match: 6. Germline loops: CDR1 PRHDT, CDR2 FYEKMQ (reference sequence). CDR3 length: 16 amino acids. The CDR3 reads CASSLRQGLSNQPQHF. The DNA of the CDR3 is TGTGCCAGCAGCTTGCGACAGGGTCTAAGCAATCAGCCCCAGCATTTT.

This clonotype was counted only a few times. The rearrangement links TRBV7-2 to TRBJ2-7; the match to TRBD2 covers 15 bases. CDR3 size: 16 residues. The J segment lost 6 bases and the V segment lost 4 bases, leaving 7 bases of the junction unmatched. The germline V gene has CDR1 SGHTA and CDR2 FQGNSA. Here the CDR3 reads CASSSGLAGGKSEQYF. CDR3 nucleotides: TGTGCCAGCAGCTCCGGACTAGCGGGGGGGAAAAGCGAGCAGTACTTC.

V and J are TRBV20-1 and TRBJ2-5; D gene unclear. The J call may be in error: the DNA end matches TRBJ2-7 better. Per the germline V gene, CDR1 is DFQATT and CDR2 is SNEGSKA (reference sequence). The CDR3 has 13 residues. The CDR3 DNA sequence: TGCAGTGCTAGAGATTTGCGGTTCGGCGAGCAGTACTTC. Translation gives CSARDLRFGEQYF.

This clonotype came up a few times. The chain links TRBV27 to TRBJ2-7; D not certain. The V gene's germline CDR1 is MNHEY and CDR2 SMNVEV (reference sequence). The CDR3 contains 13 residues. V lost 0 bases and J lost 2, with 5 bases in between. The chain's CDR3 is CASSLSSTYEQYF. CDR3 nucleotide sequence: TGTGCCAGCAGTTTATCCTCAACCTACGAGCAGTACTTC.

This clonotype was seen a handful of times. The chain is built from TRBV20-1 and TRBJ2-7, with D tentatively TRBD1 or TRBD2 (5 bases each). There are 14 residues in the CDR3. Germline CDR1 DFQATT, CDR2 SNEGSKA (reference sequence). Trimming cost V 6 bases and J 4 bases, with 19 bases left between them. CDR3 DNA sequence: TGCAGTGCCCTGACCGAGGGGTTTGGGTACGAGCAGTACTTC. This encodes CSALTEGFGYEQYF.

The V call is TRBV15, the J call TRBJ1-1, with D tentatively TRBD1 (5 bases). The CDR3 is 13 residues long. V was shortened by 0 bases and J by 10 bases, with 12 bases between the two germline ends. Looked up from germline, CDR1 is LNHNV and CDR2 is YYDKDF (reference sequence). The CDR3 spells CATSRDKGYRAFF. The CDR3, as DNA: TGTGCCACCAGCAGAGATAAGGGGTATCGAGCTTTCTTT.

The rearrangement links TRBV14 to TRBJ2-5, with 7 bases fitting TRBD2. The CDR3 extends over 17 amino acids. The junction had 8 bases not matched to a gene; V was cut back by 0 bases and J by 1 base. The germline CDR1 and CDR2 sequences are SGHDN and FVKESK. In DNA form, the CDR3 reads TGTGCCAGCAGCCAAGATAACGTGGGGGGGGTCCAAGAGACCCAGTACTTC. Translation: CASSQDNVGGVQETQYF.

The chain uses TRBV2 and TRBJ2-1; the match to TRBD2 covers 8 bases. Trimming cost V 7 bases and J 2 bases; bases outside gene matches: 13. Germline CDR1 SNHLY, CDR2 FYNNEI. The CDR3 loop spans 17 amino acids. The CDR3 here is CASKNDLAGTTYNEQFF. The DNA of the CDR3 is TGTGCCAGCAAAAACGACTTAGCGGGGACTACCTACAATGAGCAGTTCTTC. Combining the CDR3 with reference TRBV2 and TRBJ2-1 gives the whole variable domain EPEVTQTPSHQVTQMGQEVILRCVPISNHLYFYWYRQILGQKVEFLVSFYNNEISEKSEIFDDQFSVERPDGSNFTLKIRSTKLEDSAMYFCASKNDLAGTTYNEQFFGPGTRLTVL.

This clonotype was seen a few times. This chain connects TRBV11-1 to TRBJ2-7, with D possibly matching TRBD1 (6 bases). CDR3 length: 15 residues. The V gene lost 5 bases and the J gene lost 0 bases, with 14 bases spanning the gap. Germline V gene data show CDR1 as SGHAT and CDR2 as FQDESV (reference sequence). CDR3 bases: TGTGCCAGCAGCGTCACCGAGGGACACTCCTACGAGCAGTACTTC. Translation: CASSVTEGHSYEQYF.

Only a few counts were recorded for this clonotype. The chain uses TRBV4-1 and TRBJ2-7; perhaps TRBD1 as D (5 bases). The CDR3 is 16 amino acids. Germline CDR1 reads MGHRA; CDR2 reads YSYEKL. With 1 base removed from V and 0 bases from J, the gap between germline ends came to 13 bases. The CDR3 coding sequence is TGCGCCAGCAGCCAAGGACCAGGGTCCAGCTCCTACGAGCAGTACTTC. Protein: CASSQGPGSSSYEQYF.

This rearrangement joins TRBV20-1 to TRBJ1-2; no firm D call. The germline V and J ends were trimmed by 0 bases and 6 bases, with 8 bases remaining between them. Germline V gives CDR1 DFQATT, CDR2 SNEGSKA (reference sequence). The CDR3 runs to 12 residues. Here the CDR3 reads CSARDQADGYTF. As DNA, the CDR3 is TGCAGTGCTAGAGATCAGGCAGATGGCTACACCTTC.

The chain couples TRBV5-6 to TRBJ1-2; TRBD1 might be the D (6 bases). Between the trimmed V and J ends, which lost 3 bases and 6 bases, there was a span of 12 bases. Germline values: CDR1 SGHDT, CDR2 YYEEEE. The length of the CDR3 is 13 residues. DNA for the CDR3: TGTGCCAGCAGCTGGGGGCAGATCCATGGCTACACCTTC. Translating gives CASSWGQIHGYTF.

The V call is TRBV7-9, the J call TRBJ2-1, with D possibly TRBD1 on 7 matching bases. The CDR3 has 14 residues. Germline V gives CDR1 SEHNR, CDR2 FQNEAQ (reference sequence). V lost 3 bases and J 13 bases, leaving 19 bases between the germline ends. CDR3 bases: TGTGCCAGCAGCTTGACAGGGAGGACGGAGACCCAGTTCTTC. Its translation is CASSLTGRTETQFF.

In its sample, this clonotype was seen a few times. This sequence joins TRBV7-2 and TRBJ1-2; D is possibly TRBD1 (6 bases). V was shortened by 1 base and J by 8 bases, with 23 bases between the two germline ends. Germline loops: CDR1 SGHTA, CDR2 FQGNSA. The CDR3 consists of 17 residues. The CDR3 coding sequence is TGTGCCAGCAGCTTAGGTGCCGGTCCGGGGGCGCAGATCGGCTACACCTTC. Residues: CASSLGAGPGAQIGYTF.

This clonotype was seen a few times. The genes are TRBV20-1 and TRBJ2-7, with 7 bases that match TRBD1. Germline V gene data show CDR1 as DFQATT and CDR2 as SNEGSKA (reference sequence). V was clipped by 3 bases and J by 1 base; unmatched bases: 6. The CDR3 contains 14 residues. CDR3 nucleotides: TGCAGTGCTAGTCTTGGACAGGTGTCCTACGAGCAGTACTTC. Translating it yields CSASLGQVSYEQYF.

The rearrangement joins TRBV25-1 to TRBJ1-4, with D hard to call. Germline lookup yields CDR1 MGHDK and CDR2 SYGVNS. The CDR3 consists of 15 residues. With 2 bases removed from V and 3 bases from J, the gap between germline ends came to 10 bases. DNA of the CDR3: TGTGCCAGCAGTGAACCAGTAGTAGCTAATGAAAAACTGTTTTTT. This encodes CASSEPVVANEKLFF.

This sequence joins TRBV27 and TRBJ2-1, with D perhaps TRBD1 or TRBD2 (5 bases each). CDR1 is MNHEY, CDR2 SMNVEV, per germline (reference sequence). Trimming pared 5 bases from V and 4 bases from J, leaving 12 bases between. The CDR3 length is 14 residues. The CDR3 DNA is TGTGCCAGCAGTATCCGGGACGGATACAATGAGCAGTTCTTC. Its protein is CASSIRDGYNEQFF.

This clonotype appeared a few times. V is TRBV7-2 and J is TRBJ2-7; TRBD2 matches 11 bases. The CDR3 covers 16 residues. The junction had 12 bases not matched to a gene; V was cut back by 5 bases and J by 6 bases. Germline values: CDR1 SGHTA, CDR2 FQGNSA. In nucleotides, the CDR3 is TGTGCCAGCAGCCCCCATAGCGGGGGGGTTCTTCTCGAGCAGTACTTC. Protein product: CASSPHSGGVLLEQYF.